These 6 T cell receptor beta chains came from one sample sequenced in a study of cytomegalovirus exposure and HLA in healthy donors. PCR primers comprised 60 Vbeta and 13 Jbeta primers. Profiling relied on immunoSEQ multiplex PCR, and the TCRdb table lists in-frame clones only, not all of them. Listed are approximately 100,000 clones; less than 20% falls within the top ten. The source material was PBMCs. The receptors derive from a man over 45 in good health and CMV-seropositive.

This chain connects TRBV10-3 to TRBJ2-2; the D gene is possibly TRBD1 (6 bases). With 4 bases removed from V and 0 bases from J, the gap between germline ends came to 9 bases. The CDR3 has 15 amino acids. Germline CDR1 reads ENHRY; CDR2 reads SYGVKD. The CDR3 protein is CAISGQASNTGELFF. In nucleotides, the CDR3 is TGTGCCATCAGTGGACAGGCCTCGAACACCGGGGAGCTGTTTTTT.

This rearrangement joins TRBV4-3 to TRBJ2-1, with no clear D. Germline V gene data show CDR1 as LGHNA and CDR2 as YSLEER. The CDR3 extends over 18 amino acids. With 0 bases removed from V and 4 bases from J, the gap between germline ends came to 19 bases. The CDR3 sequence is CASSQESPHYSRYNEQFF. As DNA, the CDR3 is TGCGCCAGCAGCCAAGAATCCCCCCACTATTCCCGGTACAATGAGCAGTTCTTC.

V gene TRBV11-3 combines with J gene TRBJ2-1, with D possibly matching TRBD1 (6 bases). The CDR3 is 15 amino acids. The germline CDR1 and CDR2 sequences are SGHNT and YENEEA. V lost 0 bases, J lost 2 bases, and 8 bases lay in between. The CDR3 DNA reads TGTGCCAGCAGCTTAGATGGACAGACCTACAATGAGCAGTTCTTC. This sequence encodes CASSLDGQTYNEQFF.

V and J are TRBV18 and TRBJ1-1; D gene uncertain. Germline V gene lookup returns CDR1 KGHSH and CDR2 LQKENI. The V gene lost 6 bases and the J gene lost 4 bases, with 15 bases spanning the gap. The CDR3 totals 14 residues. The CDR3: CASSPGWEGTEAFF. In DNA, the CDR3 is TGTGCCAGCTCCCCGGGCTGGGAGGGCACTGAAGCTTTCTTT.

V is TRBV6-5 and J is TRBJ1-1; perhaps TRBD1 as D (6 bases). CDR3 length: 13 amino acids. V dropped 5 bases and J dropped 4 bases, with 11 bases sitting between them. Looked up from germline, CDR1 is MNHEY and CDR2 is SVGAGI. This chain's CDR3 is CASSDLQGTEAFF. The CDR3 DNA follows: TGTGCCAGCAGTGACCTACAGGGCACTGAAGCTTTCTTT.

The chain links TRBV7-6 to TRBJ2-5; 7 bases fit TRBD1. V trimming: 0 bases; J trimming: 2 bases; junction bases outside the gene matches: 3. CDR1 and CDR2 (germline): SGHVS, FNYEAQ. CDR3 size: 15 residues. CDR3 nucleotide sequence: TGTGCCAGCAGCTTAGCCCCAGGGGGACAAGAGACCCAGTACTTC. Translating gives CASSLAPGGQETQYF.